A single sample gave rise to the 8 T cell receptor beta chains below, sequenced in a study of graft-versus-host responses after intestinal transplantation. Data came from immunoSEQ multiplex PCR; TCRdb stores just in-frame clones and leaves some out. Of just under 90,000 clones detected, around 86% appear once; the ten largest clones hold about 18%. Antigen specificity for these receptors is unknown. The material sequenced was unstimulated CD8+ T cells sorted from spleen or lymph node cells, taken before intestinal transplant. The receptors here all came from a human donor who received an intestinal transplant.

The chain couples TRBV7-2 to TRBJ2-6, with D unresolved. With 3 bases removed from V and 0 bases from J, the gap between germline ends came to 12 bases. Germline values: CDR1 SGHTA, CDR2 FQGNSA. The CDR3 contains 17 residues. The CDR3 region is CASSFASYFSGANVLTF. In nucleotides, the CDR3 is TGTGCCAGCAGCTTTGCTTCTTACTTCTCTGGGGCCAACGTCCTGACTTTC.

The chain has TRBV4-1 and TRBJ2-3; TRBD2 might be the D (5 bases). The germline V and J ends were trimmed by 4 bases and 3 bases, with 23 bases remaining between them. Germline loops: CDR1 MGHRA, CDR2 YSYEKL. The CDR3 loop spans 18 amino acids. CDR3 region: CASSPEPGFGGPTDTQYF. As DNA, the CDR3 is TGCGCCAGCAGCCCCGAGCCGGGGTTCGGCGGGCCAACAGATACGCAGTATTTT.

In the case of this clone: A read error may produce the germline difference seen at one junction end. The gene calls are TRBV18 and TRBJ2-7, with TRBD2 matching 9 bases. The CDR3 totals 18 residues. CDR1 is KGHSH and CDR2 is LQKENI in the germline V gene. Here the CDR3 DNA reads TGTGCCAGCGCACCTGCCCCCGGGGAATCTAGCGGGACCTACGAGCAGTACTTC. It is translated as CASAPAPGESSGTYEQYF.

CDR3 bases: TGTGCCAGCAGTGAATTACTAGCGGGACCTCCGTTGGATACGCAGTATTTT. This codes for CASSELLAGPPLDTQYF. The V and J genes are TRBV6-1 and TRBJ2-3; TRBD2 matches at 10 bases. CDR1 and CDR2 from the germline V gene are MNHNS and SASEGT. The J segment lost 6 bases and the V segment lost 2 bases, leaving 11 bases of the junction unmatched. The CDR3 length is 17 residues.

This chain connects TRBV4-2 to TRBJ2-1, with D unresolved. The CDR3 extends over 11 amino acids. V was clipped by 1 base and J by 10 bases, with 5 bases between them. Germline-derived CDR1 and CDR2 are LGHNA and YNFKEQ. As DNA, the CDR3 is TGTGCCAGCAGCCAAGGAGGAGAGCAGTTCTTC. This sequence encodes CASSQGGEQFF.

The chain links TRBV18 to TRBJ2-3; D gene ambiguous. Trimming left V 2 bases short and J 4 bases short, with 10 bases between. This CDR3 region has 14 residues. Germline V gives CDR1 KGHSH, CDR2 LQKENI. Written as DNA, the CDR3 is TGTGCCAGCTCACCAGGGGTTGGCGCAGATACGCAGTATTTT. This gives the protein CASSPGVGADTQYF.

The chain carries TRBV28 and TRBJ1-5; D gene uncertain. The V gene's germline CDR1 is MDHEN and CDR2 SYDVKM. The V end was cut by 3 bases, the J end by 2 bases, with 8 bases between. The CDR3 consists of 14 residues. The CDR3 protein is CASSFSDGNQPQHF. The CDR3 DNA reads as TGTGCCAGCAGTTTTTCGGATGGCAATCAGCCCCAGCATTTT.

V is TRBV19 and J is TRBJ2-7; possibly TRBD2 for D (6 bases). Germline V gene data show CDR1 as LNHDA and CDR2 as SQIVND (reference sequence). CDR3 length: 15 amino acids. Trimming took off 6 bases at V and 2 bases at J, with 17 bases between the two ends. The CDR3 is CASSPTPGLPYEQYF. CDR3 coding DNA: TGTGCCAGTAGCCCCACCCCGGGACTCCCCTACGAGCAGTACTTC.